This is a list of T cell receptor beta chains from one sample in a study of T-cell memory formation after mild COVID-19. From the 5' RACE reads, TCRdb called clonotypes with MiXCR, one entry per CDR3 protein. This sample has roughly 300,000 distinct CDR3 sequences, with 8.2% found just once. Input material: PBMCs or a T cell subset sorted from them (not recorded which). These receptors were collected from a man aged 18 to 30 who had mild COVID-19 (a few samples of this study predate the infection). Cell type and time point are not known. The CDR3 runs from the conserved cysteine through the conserved F or W. The D gene is left open where the match is weak. Size values are once, few and many counts, or a class for expanded clones, and some rows have none.

d_call: TRBD2; v_call: TRBV3-1; clone_size: few; j_call: TRBJ2-1; cdr3_aa: CASSQKLALTYNEQFF; cdr3_nt: TGTGCCAGCAGCCAGAAACTAGCGCTCACCTACAATGAGCAGTTCTTC
d_call: TRBD2; v_call: TRBV11-2; clone_size: few; j_call: TRBJ2-1; cdr3_aa: CASSPWGGGSNEQFF; cdr3_nt: TGTGCCAGCAGCCCCTGGGGCGGGGGGTCCAATGAGCAGTTCTTC
d_call: .; v_call: TRBV7-2; clone_size: few; j_call: TRBJ2-7; cdr3_aa: CASSSLPIQGLEQYF; cdr3_nt: TGTGCCAGCAGCTCCCTCCCGATTCAGGGTTTGGAGCAGTACTTC
d_call: TRBD2; v_call: TRBV4-3; clone_size: few; j_call: TRBJ2-1; cdr3_aa: CASRRTSGTSNEQFF; cdr3_nt: TGCGCCAGCAGACGGACTAGCGGGACCTCTAATGAGCAGTTCTTC
d_call: .; v_call: TRBV3-1; clone_size: .; j_call: TRBJ1-1; cdr3_aa: CASSRSGGTEAFF; cdr3_nt: TGTGCCAGCAGCCGGTCGGGTGGGACTGAAGCTTTCTTT
d_call: .; v_call: TRBV5-1; clone_size: many; j_call: TRBJ2-5; cdr3_aa: CASRTEPQETQYF; cdr3_nt: TGCGCCAGCAGGACAGAGCCTCAAGAGACCCAGTACTTC
d_call: .; v_call: TRBV6-1; clone_size: .; j_call: TRBJ1-1; cdr3_aa: CASSPYGGETEAFF; cdr3_nt: TGTGCCAGCAGTCCGTACGGGGGCGAAACTGAAGCTTTCTTT
d_call: TRBD1; v_call: TRBV7-9; clone_size: .; j_call: TRBJ2-2; cdr3_aa: CASSPQGARNTGELFF; cdr3_nt: TGTGCCAGCAGCCCACAGGGGGCGCGTAACACCGGGGAGCTGTTTTTT
d_call: TRBD1; v_call: TRBV3-1; clone_size: many; j_call: TRBJ2-1; cdr3_aa: CASSPSGQGGDEQFF; cdr3_nt: TGTGCCAGCAGCCCCTCGGGACAGGGCGGCGATGAGCAGTTCTTC
d_call: TRBD1; v_call: TRBV20-1; clone_size: .; j_call: TRBJ1-6; cdr3_aa: CSARQQGQNSPLHF; cdr3_nt: TGCAGTGCTAGACAACAGGGGCAAAATTCACCCCTCCACTTT
d_call: .; v_call: TRBV7-2; clone_size: few; j_call: TRBJ1-1; cdr3_aa: CASSFVGNTEAFF; cdr3_nt: TGTGCCAGCAGCTTTGTAGGGAACACTGAAGCTTTCTTT
d_call: TRBD2; v_call: TRBV20-1; clone_size: few; j_call: TRBJ2-1; cdr3_aa: CSARGGAERGYNEQFF; cdr3_nt: TGCAGTGCTAGAGGGGGAGCGGAGCGGGGGTACAATGAGCAGTTCTTC
d_call: TRBD1; v_call: TRBV5-4; clone_size: many; j_call: TRBJ2-5; cdr3_aa: CASSLGTDQETQYF; cdr3_nt: TGTGCCAGCAGCTTAGGGACAGATCAAGAGACCCAGTACTTC
d_call: .; v_call: TRBV18; clone_size: .; j_call: TRBJ1-2; cdr3_aa: CASSPGEYGYTF; cdr3_nt: TGTGCCAGCTCACCAGGAGAATATGGCTACACCTTC
d_call: .; v_call: TRBV29-1; clone_size: .; j_call: TRBJ2-7; cdr3_aa: CSVGASSYEQYF; cdr3_nt: TGCAGCGTTGGGGCTAGCTCCTACGAGCAGTACTTC
d_call: TRBD1; v_call: TRBV25-1; clone_size: many; j_call: TRBJ1-1; cdr3_aa: CASSDSRTGATEAFF; cdr3_nt: TGTGCCAGCAGTGACTCAAGGACAGGGGCGACTGAAGCTTTCTTT
d_call: .; v_call: TRBV5-6; clone_size: few; j_call: TRBJ1-5; cdr3_aa: CASSFAGMGAQPQHF; cdr3_nt: TGTGCCAGCAGCTTTGCAGGGATGGGAGCTCAGCCCCAGCATTTT
d_call: TRBD1; v_call: TRBV6-6; clone_size: few; j_call: TRBJ1-3; cdr3_aa: CASSSGGTVTGNTIYF; cdr3_nt: TGTGCCAGCAGCAGCGGGGGGACAGTAACTGGAAACACCATATATTTT
d_call: .; v_call: TRBV20-1; clone_size: many; j_call: TRBJ2-3; cdr3_aa: CSATPGASTDTQYF; cdr3_nt: TGCAGTGCCACGCCAGGGGCTAGCACAGATACGCAGTATTTT
d_call: TRBD1; v_call: TRBV6-2/TRBV6-3; clone_size: many; j_call: TRBJ1-2; cdr3_aa: CASRNSDRGIYGYTF; cdr3_nt: TGTGCCAGCAGGAACTCCGACAGGGGAATATATGGCTACACCTTC
d_call: TRBD1; v_call: TRBV7-6; clone_size: .; j_call: TRBJ2-2; cdr3_aa: CASSTGAGELFF; cdr3_nt: TGTGCCAGCAGCACAGGGGCCGGGGAGCTGTTTTTT
d_call: TRBD2; v_call: TRBV18; clone_size: .; j_call: TRBJ2-1; cdr3_aa: CASSPAGDGEQFF; cdr3_nt: TGTGCCAGCTCACCGGCGGGGGATGGTGAGCAGTTCTTC
d_call: TRBD2; v_call: TRBV6-6; clone_size: few; j_call: TRBJ2-5; cdr3_aa: CASSNREGETQYF; cdr3_nt: TGTGCCAGCAGTAACCGGGAGGGGGAGACCCAGTACTTC
d_call: .; v_call: TRBV12-3/TRBV12-4; clone_size: .; j_call: TRBJ2-1; cdr3_aa: CASRLRSHEQFF; cdr3_nt: TGTGCCAGCAGGTTACGCAGTCATGAGCAGTTCTTC
d_call: .; v_call: TRBV5-1; clone_size: many; j_call: TRBJ2-7; cdr3_aa: CASSLEASANTLYEQYF; cdr3_nt: TGCGCCAGCAGCTTGGAGGCTAGCGCAAACACTCTCTACGAGCAGTACTTC
d_call: TRBD2; v_call: TRBV10-3; clone_size: many; j_call: TRBJ2-1; cdr3_aa: CAISEPERGGYNEQFF; cdr3_nt: TGTGCCATCAGTGAGCCCGAGCGGGGGGGGTACAATGAGCAGTTCTTC
d_call: TRBD1; v_call: TRBV4-3; clone_size: .; j_call: TRBJ2-7; cdr3_aa: CASSWGQDYEQYF; cdr3_nt: TGCGCCAGCAGCTGGGGACAGGACTACGAGCAGTACTTC
d_call: .; v_call: TRBV12-5; clone_size: many; j_call: TRBJ2-5; cdr3_aa: CASGPNSGGLETQYF; cdr3_nt: TGTGCTAGTGGTCCCAATTCCGGCGGGTTGGAGACCCAGTACTTC
d_call: .; v_call: TRBV7-9; clone_size: few; j_call: TRBJ2-7; cdr3_aa: CAGGPGPHADEQYF; cdr3_nt: TGTGCCGGGGGCCCCGGGCCACATGCGGACGAGCAGTACTTC
d_call: TRBD1; v_call: TRBV24-1; clone_size: .; j_call: TRBJ2-3; cdr3_aa: CATSDLQGTDTQYF; cdr3_nt: TGTGCCACCAGTGATCTACAGGGGACAGATACGCAGTATTTT
d_call: .; v_call: TRBV7-9; clone_size: .; j_call: TRBJ1-1; cdr3_aa: CASSRRSNTEAFF; cdr3_nt: TGTGCCAGCAGCCGACGGAGCAACACTGAAGCTTTCTTT
d_call: TRBD2; v_call: TRBV4-3; clone_size: few; j_call: TRBJ2-3; cdr3_aa: CASSQDQRGASDTQYF; cdr3_nt: TGCGCCAGCAGCCAAGATCAGCGGGGGGCCTCAGATACGCAGTATTTT
d_call: .; v_call: TRBV3-1; clone_size: .; j_call: TRBJ2-1; cdr3_aa: CASSPQTYNEQFF; cdr3_nt: TGTGCCAGCAGCCCACAGACTTACAATGAGCAGTTCTTC
d_call: TRBD2; v_call: TRBV30; clone_size: .; j_call: TRBJ2-1; cdr3_aa: CAWSPSAGGQFF; cdr3_nt: TGTGCCTGGAGCCCCTCAGCGGGGGGGCAGTTCTTC